The entry that follows covers one T cell receptor (beta chain) sequence. What it recognizes is unknown. The V end lost 1 base, the J end lost 13 bases, and 17 bases lay between the germline ends. This CDR3 has 14 residues. Germline V gene sequence: CDR1 MGHRA, CDR2 YSYEKL. The sample comes from a study of OX40 agonist ivuxolimab in advanced cancers. Study-wide context: Ivuxolimab was delivered to patients intravenously every 2 weeks at doses spanning 0.01 to 10 mg/kg.

Notes on the study in general: Relative to CD4+, CD8+ T cells held more expanded clones on average.

Sequencing used immunoSEQ multiplex PCR; TCRdb keeps in-frame clones, though not all of them. Here the sample spans about 110,000 clones, around nine tenths being singletons. The TCR originated in an adult with an advanced solid tumor such as melanoma, head and neck, liver or kidney cancer. The starting material was CD4+ or CD8+ T cells sorted from blood, obtained in a trial of the OX40 agonist ivuxolimab. The chain links TRBV4-1 to TRBJ2-4, with D possibly being TRBD2 (6 bases). This CDR3 reads CASSQVGSGETQYF. In DNA, the CDR3 is TGCGCCAGCAGCCAAGTTGGCTCGGGGGAGACACAGTACTTC.